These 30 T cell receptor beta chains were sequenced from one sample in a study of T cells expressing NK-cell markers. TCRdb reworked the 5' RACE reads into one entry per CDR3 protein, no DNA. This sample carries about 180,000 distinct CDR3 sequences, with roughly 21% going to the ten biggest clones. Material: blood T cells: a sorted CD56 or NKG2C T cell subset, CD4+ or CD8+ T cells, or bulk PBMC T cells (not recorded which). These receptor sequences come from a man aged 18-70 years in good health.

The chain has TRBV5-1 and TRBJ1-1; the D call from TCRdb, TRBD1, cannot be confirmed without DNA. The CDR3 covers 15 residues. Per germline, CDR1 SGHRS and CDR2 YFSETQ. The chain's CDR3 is CASSLVVQGGTEAFF.

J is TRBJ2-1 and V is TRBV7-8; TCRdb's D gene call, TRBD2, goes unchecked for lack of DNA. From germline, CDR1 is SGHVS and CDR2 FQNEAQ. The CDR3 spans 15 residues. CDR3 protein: CASSSGAGGNNEQFF.

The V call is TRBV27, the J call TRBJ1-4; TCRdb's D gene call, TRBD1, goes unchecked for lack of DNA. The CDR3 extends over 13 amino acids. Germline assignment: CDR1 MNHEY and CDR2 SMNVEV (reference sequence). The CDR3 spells CASSFGRGEKLFF.

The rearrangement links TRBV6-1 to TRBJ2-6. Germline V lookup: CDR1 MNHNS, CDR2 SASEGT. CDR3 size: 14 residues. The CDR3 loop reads CASSPGSGANVLTF.

CDR3 sequence reads: CASSEAPGTNEKLFF. The V and J genes are TRBV2 and TRBJ1-4; there is no DNA to check the TCRdb D call of TRBD1. From germline, CDR1 is SNHLY and CDR2 FYNNEI. There are 15 residues in the CDR3.

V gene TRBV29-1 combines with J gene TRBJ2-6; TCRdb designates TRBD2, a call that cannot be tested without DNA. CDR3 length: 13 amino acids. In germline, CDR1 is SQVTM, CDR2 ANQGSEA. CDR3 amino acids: CSVGGGWANVLTF.

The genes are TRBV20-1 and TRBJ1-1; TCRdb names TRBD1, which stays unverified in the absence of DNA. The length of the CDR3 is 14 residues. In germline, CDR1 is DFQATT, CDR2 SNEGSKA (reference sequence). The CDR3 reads CSALARTGLPEAFF.

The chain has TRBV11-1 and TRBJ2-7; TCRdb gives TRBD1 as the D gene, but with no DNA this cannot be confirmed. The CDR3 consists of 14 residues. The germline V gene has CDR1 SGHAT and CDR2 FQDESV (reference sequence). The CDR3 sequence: CASSTPGQRYEQYF.

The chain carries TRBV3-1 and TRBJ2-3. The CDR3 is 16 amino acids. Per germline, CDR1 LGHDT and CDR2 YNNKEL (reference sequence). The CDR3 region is CASSQDEGFGTDTQYF.

CDR3 region: CASSLVKENNEQFF. The chain employs TRBV7-9 and TRBJ2-1. The CDR3 is 14 residues long. Germline V gene sequence: CDR1 SEHNR, CDR2 FQNEAQ (reference sequence).

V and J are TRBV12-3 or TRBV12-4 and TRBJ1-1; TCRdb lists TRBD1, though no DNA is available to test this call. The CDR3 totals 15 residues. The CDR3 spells CASSLVAGVNTEAFF.

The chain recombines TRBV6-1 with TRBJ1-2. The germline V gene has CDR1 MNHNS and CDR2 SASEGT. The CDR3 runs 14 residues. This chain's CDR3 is CASSGPLADYGYTF.

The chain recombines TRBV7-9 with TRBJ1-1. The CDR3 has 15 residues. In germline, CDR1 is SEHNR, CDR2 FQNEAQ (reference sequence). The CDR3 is CASSLVTGFGAEAFF.

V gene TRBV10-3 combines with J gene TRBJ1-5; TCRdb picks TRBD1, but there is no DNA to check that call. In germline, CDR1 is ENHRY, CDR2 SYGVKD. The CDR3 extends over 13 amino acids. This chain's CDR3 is CAISAGQYQPQHF.

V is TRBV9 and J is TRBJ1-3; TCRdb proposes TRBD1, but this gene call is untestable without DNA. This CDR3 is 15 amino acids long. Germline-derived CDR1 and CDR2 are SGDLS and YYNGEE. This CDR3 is CASSVGGAGGNTIYF.

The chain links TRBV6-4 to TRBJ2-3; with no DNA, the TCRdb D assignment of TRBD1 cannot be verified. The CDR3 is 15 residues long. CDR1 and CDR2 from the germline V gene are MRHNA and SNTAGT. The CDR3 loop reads CASSDTGGKADTQYF.

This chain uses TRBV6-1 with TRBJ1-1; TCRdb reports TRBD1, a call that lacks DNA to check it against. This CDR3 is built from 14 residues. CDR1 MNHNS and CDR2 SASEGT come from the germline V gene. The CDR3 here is CATMVVGGWAEAFF.

CDR3 loop: CAIMRQGFLDEQFF. This sequence joins TRBV10-3 and TRBJ2-1; with no DNA, the TCRdb D assignment of TRBD1 cannot be verified. CDR1 ENHRY and CDR2 SYGVKD come from the germline V gene. CDR3 length equals 14 residues.

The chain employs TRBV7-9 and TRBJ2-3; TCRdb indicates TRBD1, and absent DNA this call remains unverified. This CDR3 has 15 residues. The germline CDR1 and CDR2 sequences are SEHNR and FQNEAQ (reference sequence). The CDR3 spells CASSWDRPSTDTQYF.

The CDR3 region is CASSQDGPAGPYEQYF. The V call is TRBV4-1, the J call TRBJ2-7; TCRdb gives TRBD1 as the D gene, but with no DNA this cannot be confirmed. Germline assignment: CDR1 MGHRA and CDR2 YSYEKL. The CDR3 has 16 residues.

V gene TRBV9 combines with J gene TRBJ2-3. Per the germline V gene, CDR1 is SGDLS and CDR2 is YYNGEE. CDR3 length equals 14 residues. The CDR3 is CASSGTWGTDTQYF. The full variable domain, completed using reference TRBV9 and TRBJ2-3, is DSGVTQTPKHLITATGQRVTLRCSPRSGDLSVYWYQQSLDQGLQFLIQYYNGEERAKGNILERFSAQQFPDLHSELNLSSLELGDSALYFCASSGTWGTDTQYFGPGTRLTVL.

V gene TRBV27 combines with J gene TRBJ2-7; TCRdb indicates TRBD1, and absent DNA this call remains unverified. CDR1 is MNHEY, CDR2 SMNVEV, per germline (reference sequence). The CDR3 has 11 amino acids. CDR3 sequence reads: CASSWGSEQYF.

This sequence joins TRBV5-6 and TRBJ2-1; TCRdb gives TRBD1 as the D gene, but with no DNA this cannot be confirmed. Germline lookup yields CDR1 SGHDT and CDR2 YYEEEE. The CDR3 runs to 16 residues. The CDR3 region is CASSLESGYPYNEQFF.

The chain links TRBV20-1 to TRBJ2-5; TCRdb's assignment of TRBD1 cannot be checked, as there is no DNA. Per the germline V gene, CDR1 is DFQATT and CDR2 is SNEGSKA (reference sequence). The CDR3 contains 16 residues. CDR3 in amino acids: CSARSKDRGYLKTQYF.

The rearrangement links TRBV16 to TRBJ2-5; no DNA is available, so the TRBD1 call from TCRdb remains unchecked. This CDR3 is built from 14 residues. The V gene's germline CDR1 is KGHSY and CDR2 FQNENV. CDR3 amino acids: CASSGRDYQETQYF.

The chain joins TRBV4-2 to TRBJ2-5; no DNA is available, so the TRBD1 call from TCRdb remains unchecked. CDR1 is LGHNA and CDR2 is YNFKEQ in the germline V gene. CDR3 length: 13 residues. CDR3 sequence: CASSQERGKTQYF.

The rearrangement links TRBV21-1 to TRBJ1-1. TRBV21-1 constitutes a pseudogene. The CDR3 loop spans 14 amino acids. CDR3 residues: CASSKTQSGRPPLF.

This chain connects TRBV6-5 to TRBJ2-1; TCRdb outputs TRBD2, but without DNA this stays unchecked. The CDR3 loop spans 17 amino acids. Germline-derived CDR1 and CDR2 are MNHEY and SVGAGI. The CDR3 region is CASSYSGVADYNAEQFF.

Here the CDR3 reads CASRIDRAGANVLTF. The J gene is TRBJ2-6, the V gene TRBV2; TCRdb lists TRBD1, though no DNA is available to test this call. The CDR3 covers 15 residues. Germline values: CDR1 SNHLY, CDR2 FYNNEI.

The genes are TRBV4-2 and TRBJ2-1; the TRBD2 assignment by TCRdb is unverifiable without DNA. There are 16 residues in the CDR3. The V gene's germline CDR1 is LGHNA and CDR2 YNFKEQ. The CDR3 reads CASSQSAGGDYNEQFF.